This TCR beta chain comes out of a study of cytomegalovirus exposure and HLA in healthy donors. Regarding the study as a whole: As confirmed in vitro, a few CMV-associated chains were specific for CMV antigens. For most TCR beta V segments, an earlier analysis put the productive rate at about 87% or about 30% of the time.

Germline loops: CDR1 SGHAT, CDR2 FQNNGV. Trimming left V 2 bases short and J 0 bases short, with 16 bases between. The CDR3 has 17 residues. PCR employed 60 Vbeta and 13 Jbeta primers. Authors' methods: There were around 78 million unique TCR beta chains by a later count, and some 12 million of them were shared. Profiled with immunoSEQ multiplex PCR; TCRdb holds only in-frame clones, not every one. The V and J calls and clone size were taken over from that table, and D and trimming were inferred from the DNA. The sample has 170,000 or so clones; 80% are singletons. With respect to this clone: Antigen specificity is unknown.

Unrecorded immune exposure was likely among donors, who were nominally healthy when sampled. Material for sequencing was PBMCs. The receptor comes from a boy younger than 18 in good health and CMV-seronegative. The V and J genes are TRBV11-2 and TRBJ1-1; unclear D gene. The CDR3 nucleotides read TGTGCCAGCAGCTTACAAAATCGTCAAGAGCTGAACACTGAAGCTTTCTTT. Its translation: CASSLQNRQELNTEAFF.